A selection of T cell receptor beta chains follows, all from one sample in a study of cytomegalovirus exposure and HLA in healthy donors. Data came from immunoSEQ multiplex PCR; TCRdb stores just in-frame clones and leaves some out. The data hold about 150,000 clones, with approximately 80% observed a single time. The sample comprised PBMCs. These TCRs come from a woman aged 40 to 50 in good health and CMV-seropositive. CDR3s include the opening cysteine and the closing phenylalanine or tryptophan. The order of the fields is D gene, J gene, clone size, V gene, CDR3 protein, CDR3 DNA. D genes are given only for firm matches. Clone sizes are given selectively: once, few, many, or a class where the clone is expanded.

D: .; J: TRBJ1-2; size: .; V: TRBV18; CDR3: CASSPLLGQGPNYGYTF; DNA: TGTGCCAGCTCACCACTCCTTGGTCAGGGCCCGAACTATGGCTACACCTTC
D: TRBD1; J: TRBJ1-1; size: .; V: TRBV30; CDR3: CAWSVRGRVNTEAFF; DNA: TGTGCCTGGAGTGTAAGGGGGCGGGTGAACACTGAAGCTTTCTTT
D: .; J: TRBJ2-3; size: many; V: TRBV5-6; CDR3: CASSPEPGTDTQYF; DNA: TGTGCCAGCAGCCCGGAGCCGGGCACAGATACGCAGTATTTT
D: .; J: TRBJ2-1; size: .; V: TRBV4-2; CDR3: CASSQEGDLGYNEQFF; DNA: TGTGCCAGCAGCCAAGAAGGGGACTTAGGCTACAATGAGCAGTTCTTC
D: TRBD2; J: TRBJ2-3; size: once; V: TRBV5-8; CDR3: CASSPGLAGGPGTDTQYF; DNA: TGTGCCAGCAGCCCCGGACTAGCGGGAGGTCCTGGCACAGATACGCAGTATTTT
D: .; J: TRBJ2-3; size: .; V: TRBV10-1; CDR3: CASSESRDTQYF; DNA: TGCGCCAGCAGTGAGTCGAGAGATACGCAGTATTTT
D: .; J: TRBJ2-1; size: .; V: TRBV6-5; CDR3: CASSSPRRGHEQFF; DNA: TGTGCCAGCAGTTCGCCCCGGCGCGGGCATGAGCAGTTCTTC
D: .; J: TRBJ2-7; size: .; V: TRBV2; CDR3: CASSERPQGSYEQYF; DNA: TGTGCCAGCAGTGAACGTCCCCAGGGGAGCTACGAGCAGTACTTC
D: TRBD1; J: TRBJ2-1; size: .; V: TRBV4-1; CDR3: CASSDRVNEQFF; DNA: TGCGCCAGCAGCGACAGGGTTAATGAGCAGTTCTTC
D: .; J: TRBJ2-5; size: few; V: TRBV7-8; CDR3: CASSLVRQETQYF; DNA: TGTGCCAGCAGCTTAGTCCGGCAAGAGACCCAGTACTTC
D: TRBD1; J: TRBJ1-5; size: .; V: TRBV7-9; CDR3: CASSLDRQDRFNQPQHF; DNA: TGTGCCAGCAGCTTAGACAGGCAGGACAGGTTCAATCAGCCCCAGCATTTT
D: .; J: TRBJ2-7; size: once; V: TRBV13; CDR3: CASSLGRSYEQYF; DNA: TGTGCCAGCAGCTTAGGTCGGAGCTACGAGCAGTACTTC